A single TCR beta chain is shown here with its context. After removal of 6 bases from V and 3 bases from J, the junction contained 7 bases not matched to a gene. Germline loops: CDR1 MNHEY, CDR2 SMNVEV (reference sequence). The CDR3 extends over 14 amino acids. MiXCR was run by TCRdb on the PCR reads, yielding one entry per CDR3 protein. The sample has some 680,000 distinct CDR3 sequences, around 25% seen once; the top ten hold 0.78%. This sample is drawn from a study of molecular identifiers for immune sequencing clone quantification. Sequencing was carried out using naive CD8+ T cells from blood, with Jurkat cell RNA spiked in. Subset given: FACS-sorted CD8+CD4-CCR7+CD45RA+ naive T cells. The receptor's source is a human donor in good health. Some libraries in this study had Jurkat cell RNA spiked in. V gene TRBV27 combines with J gene TRBJ2-7, with 8 bases lining up with TRBD1. The CDR3 spells CASRLPGQGYEQYF. CDR3 bases: TGTGCCAGCAGATTACCCGGACAGGGCTACGAGCAGTACTTC.